A single sample gave rise to the 23 T cell receptor beta chains below, sequenced in a study of PD-L1 blockade in urothelial cancer. Clones were sequenced by immunoSEQ multiplex PCR, and TCRdb holds only the in-frame ones, with some missing. Of over 45,000 clones in the sample, around 90% were seen once. The sample consisted of PBMCs, taken around atezolizumab (anti-PD-L1) treatment. Receptor source: a man between 60 and 70 years old with urothelial cancer.

The chain has TRBV7-9 and TRBJ2-3; D possibly corresponds to TRBD2 (6 bases). CDR1 and CDR2 from the germline V gene are SEHNR and FQNEAQ (reference sequence). CDR3 length equals 16 residues. V lost 4 bases and J lost 4, with 18 bases in between. CDR3 sequence (DNA): TGTGCCAGCAGCTCCGATTGGGTGGGACTGTCAGATACGCAGTATTTT. It yields the protein CASSSDWVGLSDTQYF.

J is TRBJ2-3 and V is TRBV4-1, with 7 bases that match TRBD2. Per the germline V gene, CDR1 is MGHRA and CDR2 is YSYEKL. CDR3 length equals 17 residues. Trimming cost V 2 bases and J 1 base; bases outside gene matches: 9. CDR3 coding DNA: TGCGCCAGCAGCCAATATAGCGGGTTATTACGCACAGATACGCAGTATTTT. It is translated as CASSQYSGLLRTDTQYF.

The chain has TRBV4-1 and TRBJ2-5; 9 bases are a match to TRBD2. Germline CDR1 and CDR2: MGHRA and YSYEKL. Trimming removed 1 base from V and 3 bases from J; junction bases left unmatched: 12. The CDR3 consists of 18 residues. CDR3 amino acids: CASSQAGFGAGGKETQYF. The CDR3 DNA follows: TGCGCCAGCAGCCAAGCGGGTTTTGGAGCGGGGGGAAAAGAGACCCAGTACTTC.

The gene calls are TRBV4-2 and TRBJ1-4; no reliable D call. The CDR3 totals 14 residues. CDR1 and CDR2 from the germline V gene are LGHNA and YNFKEQ. The V end lost 1 base, the J end lost 2 bases, and 5 bases lay between the germline ends. CDR3 residues: CASSQVRTNEKLFF. CDR3 nucleotide sequence: TGTGCCAGCAGCCAAGTACGGACTAATGAAAAACTGTTTTTT.

A few counts support this clone. The V call is TRBV7-9, the J call TRBJ2-1; 11 bases align to TRBD2. The CDR3 has 16 amino acids. Germline-derived CDR1 and CDR2 are SEHNR and FQNEAQ (reference sequence). With V trimmed by 5 bases and J by 0 bases, 3 bases remained unmatched. The CDR3 protein is CASSVTSGSSYNEQFF. Here the CDR3 DNA reads TGTGCCAGCAGCGTAACTAGCGGGAGCTCCTACAATGAGCAGTTCTTC.

CDR3 amino acids: CASSQAGGSSYEQYF. CDR3 nucleotide sequence: TGTGCCAGCAGCCAAGCCGGGGGGAGCTCCTACGAGCAGTACTTC. The J gene is TRBJ2-7, the V gene TRBV4-2; TRBD2 matches 7 bases. J lost 0 bases, V lost 1 base, and 3 bases had no gene match. Germline CDR1 and CDR2: LGHNA and YNFKEQ. There are 15 residues in the CDR3.

This clone showed up just once. The chain recombines TRBV6-1 with TRBJ1-3; D is unresolved. CDR3 length equals 14 residues. The V gene's germline CDR1 is MNHNS and CDR2 SASEGT. Trimming removed 7 bases at V and 0 bases at J, with 10 bases between. The CDR3 DNA sequence: TGTGCCAGCATCCCGGGGATCTCTGGAAACACCATATATTTT. Protein sequence: CASIPGISGNTIYF.

This clone was counted a single time. This sequence joins TRBV2 and TRBJ2-6; 7 bases agree with TRBD1. Trimming cost V 6 bases and J 2 bases; bases outside gene matches: 10. CDR3 size: 17 residues. CDR1 is SNHLY, CDR2 FYNNEI, per germline. This chain's CDR3 is CASRRQGRGAGANVLTF. In nucleotides, the CDR3 is TGTGCCAGCAGAAGACAGGGTAGGGGTGCTGGGGCCAACGTCCTGACTTTC.

The chain recombines TRBV19 with TRBJ1-1; 8 bases align to TRBD1. Germline V gene sequence: CDR1 LNHDA, CDR2 SQIVND (reference sequence). The CDR3 covers 16 residues. V shed 4 bases, J shed 1 base, and the junction held 8 bases outside the gene matches. The CDR3 DNA reads TGTGCCAGTAGTACCCCAGGACAGGGACCGAACACTGAAGCTTTCTTT. Translation: CASSTPGQGPNTEAFF.

The chain has TRBV19 and TRBJ2-7, with 9 bases lining up with TRBD2. Germline-derived CDR1 and CDR2 are LNHDA and SQIVND (reference sequence). The V gene end was trimmed by 7 bases and the J gene end by 2 bases; junction bases not matched to a gene: 12. The CDR3 consists of 16 residues. The CDR3 coding sequence is TGTGCCAGTATGGAGGGAGCGGGGGGCTCAACCTACGAGCAGTACTTC. Translation gives CASMEGAGGSTYEQYF.

The chain recombines TRBV9 with TRBJ2-7; 9 bases match TRBD1. Germline loops: CDR1 SGDLS, CDR2 YYNGEE. The CDR3 spans 13 residues. The V and J ends lost 0 bases and 7 bases, in that order; junction bases with no gene match: 2. The DNA of the CDR3 is TGTGCCAGCAGCGTAGTGGACAGGGGTGAGCAGTACTTC. This sequence encodes CASSVVDRGEQYF.

V gene TRBV30 combines with J gene TRBJ2-7; 7 nucleotides line up with TRBD1. CDR3 length equals 14 residues. V lost 3 bases to trimming and J lost 7 bases; unmatched junction nucleotides: 12. CDR1 is GTSNPN, CDR2 SVGIG, per germline (reference sequence). The CDR3 DNA is TGTGCCTGGAGGCCCTTGACAGGGAGATGGGAGCAGTACTTC. Amino acid sequence: CAWRPLTGRWEQYF.

The V and J genes are TRBV7-2 and TRBJ1-5, with no clear D. The V gene's germline CDR1 is SGHTA and CDR2 FQGNSA. CDR3 length: 15 amino acids. V was cut by 1 base and J by 0 bases, with 7 bases left in between. The CDR3: CASSLEGDSNQPQHF. The CDR3 nucleotides are TGTGCCAGCAGCTTAGAGGGAGATAGCAATCAGCCCCAGCATTTT.

This clone has just a few counts. The chain couples TRBV21-1 to TRBJ1-5; the table's D call of TRBD1 was not tested on the DNA. TRBV21-1 is classified as a pseudogene. The CDR3 is 15 amino acids. DNA for the CDR3: TGTGCCAGCAGCAAACTCTCGACAGGGCTTCAGCCCCAGCATTTT. Protein product: CASSKLSTGLQPQHF.

The CDR3 region is CASSQVGGGTTDTQYF. The CDR3 DNA is TGTGCCAGCAGCCAAGTTGGCGGGGGAACCACAGATACGCAGTATTTT. This chain connects TRBV14 to TRBJ2-3; 7 bases are a match to TRBD2. Germline V lookup: CDR1 SGHDN, CDR2 FVKESK. V shed 1 base, J shed 2 bases, and the junction held 6 bases outside the gene matches. The length of the CDR3 is 16 residues. The full variable domain, in which reference TRBV14 and TRBJ2-3 provide the parts outside the CDR3, is EAGVTQFPSHSVIEKGQTVTLRCDPISGHDNLYWYRRVMGKEIKFLLHFVKESKQDESGMPNNRFLAERTGGTYSTLKVQPAELEDSGVYFCASSQVGGGTTDTQYFGPGTRLTVL.

This rearrangement joins TRBV5-1 to TRBJ1-4; D is uncertain. The V and J ends lost 4 bases and 6 bases respectively, with 7 bases between them. The CDR3 consists of 12 residues. Germline CDR1 is SGHRS and CDR2 is YFSETQ. This CDR3 reads CASSPEDEKLFF. CDR3 nucleotide sequence: TGCGCCAGCAGCCCGGAGGATGAAAAACTGTTTTTT. The full variable domain, rest sourced from reference TRBV5-1 and TRBJ1-4, is KAGVTQTPRYLIKTRGQQVTLSCSPISGHRSVSWYQQTPGQGLQFLFEYFSETQRNKGNFPGRFSGRQFSNSRSEMNVSTLELGDSALYLCASSPEDEKLFFGSGTQLSVL.

This clone was recorded only once. The chain uses TRBV18 and TRBJ2-2; TRBD2 might be the D (7 bases). Germline CDR1 is KGHSH and CDR2 is LQKENI. V was cut by 1 base and J by 3 bases, with 12 bases left in between. This CDR3 has 16 residues. The CDR3: CASSPQQGGDTGELFF. The CDR3 bases are TGTGCCAGCTCACCACAACAGGGAGGGGACACCGGGGAGCTGTTTTTT.

J is TRBJ2-7 and V is TRBV7-8, with 8 bases fitting TRBD1. This CDR3 contains 13 residues. With V trimmed by 5 bases and J by 5 bases, 5 bases remained unmatched. Germline V lookup: CDR1 SGHVS, CDR2 FQNEAQ. The CDR3 region is CASSPRTGHEQYF. The CDR3 coding sequence is TGTGCCAGCAGCCCGAGGACAGGGCACGAGCAGTACTTC. The full variable domain, with the rest looked up from reference TRBV7-8 and TRBJ2-7, is GAGVSQSPRYKVAKRGQDVALRCDPISGHVSLFWYQQALGQGPEFLTYFQNEAQLDKSGLPSDRFFAERPEGSVSTLKIQRTQQEDSAVYLCASSPRTGHEQYFGPGTRLTVT.

This sequence joins TRBV14 and TRBJ2-1; 12 nucleotides line up with TRBD2. In germline, CDR1 is SGHDN, CDR2 FVKESK. Losses at the gene ends were 3 bases for V and 7 bases for J; bases not matched to a gene: 4. This CDR3 region has 15 residues. The CDR3 nucleotides read TGTGCCAGCAGCCAGCTAGCGGGGGGGCGGAATGAGCAGTTCTTC. Its protein product is CASSQLAGGRNEQFF.

This sequence joins TRBV5-4 and TRBJ2-2, with D possibly being TRBD2 (7 bases). The V end was cut by 3 bases, the J end by 0 bases, with 12 bases between. CDR3 length: 16 amino acids. Germline values: CDR1 SGHNT, CDR2 YYREEE (reference sequence). This CDR3 is CASSSTGGTNTGELFF. The DNA of the CDR3 is TGTGCCAGCAGCTCGACGGGGGGCACGAACACCGGGGAGCTGTTTTTT.

The chain links TRBV15 to TRBJ1-1; D remains ambiguous. The germline CDR1 and CDR2 sequences are LNHNV and YYDKDF (reference sequence). The CDR3 is 15 residues long. Trimming pared 5 bases from V and 5 bases from J, leaving 18 bases between. The CDR3 region is CATSPGGGWVTEAFF. The CDR3, as DNA: TGTGCCACCAGCCCAGGCGGAGGGTGGGTAACTGAAGCTTTCTTT.

This chain uses TRBV5-1 with TRBJ1-3, with D perhaps TRBD1 (5 bases). The V gene's germline CDR1 is SGHRS and CDR2 YFSETQ. V was shortened by 0 bases and J by 3 bases, with 10 bases between the two germline ends. The CDR3 has 15 residues. The CDR3 bases are TGCGCCAGCAGCTTGGATGACAGCTTTGGAAACACCATATATTTT. It codes for CASSLDDSFGNTIYF. Using reference TRBV5-1 and TRBJ1-3 for the parts outside the CDR3, the full variable domain is KAGVTQTPRYLIKTRGQQVTLSCSPISGHRSVSWYQQTPGQGLQFLFEYFSETQRNKGNFPGRFSGRQFSNSRSEMNVSTLELGDSALYLCASSLDDSFGNTIYFGEGSWLTVV.

The V and J genes are TRBV29-1 and TRBJ2-2; D is uncertain. Germline V gene data show CDR1 as SQVTM and CDR2 as ANQGSEA. Trimming removed 5 bases at V and 5 bases at J, with 6 bases between. The CDR3 totals 11 residues. CDR3 residues: CSVFLTGELFF. In nucleotides, the CDR3 is TGCAGCGTTTTCCTAACCGGGGAGCTGTTTTTT.